This passage covers 15 T cell receptor beta chains from one sample sequenced in a study of T-cell reconstitution after alpha-beta-depleted transplantation in children. TCRbeta library preparation incorporated unique molecular identifiers. TCRdb re-derived calls from the PCR reads in MiXCR, one entry per CDR3 protein. The table shows under 300,000 distinct CDR3 sequences, with 9% to 10% occurring only once. This sample comprised PBMCs from the stem cell graft donor, obtained from the stem cell graft. The receptors were gathered from a human donor who donated a stem cell graft to a child with SCID.

The table lists this clonotype with a few counts. The chain joins TRBV30 to TRBJ1-3, with TRBD1 matching 8 bases. The CDR3 has 14 residues. Looked up from germline, CDR1 is GTSNPN and CDR2 is SVGIG (reference sequence). The V gene end was trimmed by 4 bases and the J gene end by 7 bases; junction bases not matched to a gene: 9. The CDR3 is CAWTGSRGQNTIYF. For the CDR3, the DNA is TGTGCCTGGACGGGTAGCAGGGGGCAGAACACCATATATTTT.

This clonotype appeared many times. The chain uses TRBV5-1 and TRBJ1-4; D gene uncertain. CDR3 size: 14 residues. The germline gives CDR1 SGHRS, CDR2 YFSETQ. Trimming removed 4 bases at V and 10 bases at J, with 17 bases between. The CDR3 DNA is TGCGCCAGCAGCCCTCAGGATCAGACGGGAAAACTGTTTTTT. It encodes CASSPQDQTGKLFF.

This clonotype came up many times. The chain has TRBV20-1 and TRBJ1-4, with D maybe TRBD1 (5 bases). Trimming took 6 bases from V and 2 from J, leaving 13 bases between them. In germline, CDR1 is DFQATT, CDR2 SNEGSKA (reference sequence). The CDR3 loop spans 14 amino acids. The CDR3 loop reads CSAPPGQTNEKLFF. The CDR3, as DNA: TGCAGTGCCCCCCCGGGGCAGACTAATGAAAAACTGTTTTTT.

This clonotype came up many times. The junction departs from the called germline gene at one end, perhaps through a read error. The V and J genes are TRBV20-1 and TRBJ1-3; D is unclear. The length of the CDR3 is 14 residues. CDR1 is DFQATT and CDR2 is SNEGSKA in the germline V gene (reference sequence). CDR3 sequence reads: CSARRDRDGNTIYF. The CDR3, as DNA: TGCAGCGCTAGGAGAGATAGGGATGGAAACACCATATATTTT.

This clonotype was seen ten or more times. The chain combines TRBV19 with TRBJ1-5, with D possibly matching TRBD1 (5 bases). The germline CDR1 and CDR2 sequences are LNHDA and SQIVND (reference sequence). CDR3 length: 14 residues. The V end lost 3 bases, the J end lost 3 bases, and 9 bases lay between the germline ends. CDR3 loop: CASSIGGDNQPQHF. The CDR3 DNA sequence: TGTGCCAGTAGTATCGGGGGAGACAATCAGCCCCAGCATTTT. Looking up the rest from reference TRBV19 and TRBJ1-5 gives the full variable domain: DGGITQSPKYLFRKEGQNVTLSCEQNLNHDAMYWYRQDPGQGLRLIYYSQIVNDFQKGDIAEGYSVSREKKESFPLTVTSAQKNPTAFYLCASSIGGDNQPQHFGDGTRLSIL.

In this sample, this clonotype turned up many times. The chain couples TRBV21-1 to TRBJ2-3; the D call TRBD1 from the table was never checked on the DNA. TRBV21-1 is flagged as a pseudogene. CDR3 length: 19 amino acids. CDR3 region: CASSKKGSYLDRVPDTQYF. The DNA for the CDR3 is TGTGCCAGCAGCAAAAAAGGGAGTTACCTGGACAGGGTACCAGATACGCAGTATTTT.

There are many counts of this clonotype. This sequence joins TRBV7-8 and TRBJ2-3; D unclear. V was cut by 5 bases and J by 0 bases, with 21 bases left in between. Germline V gives CDR1 SGHVS, CDR2 FQNEAQ. The CDR3 extends over 18 amino acids. This CDR3 reads CASSVGSITGLSTDTQYF. The CDR3, as DNA: TGTGCCAGCAGCGTAGGGTCGATTACCGGGCTGAGCACAGATACGCAGTATTTT.

This clonotype was observed at least ten times. The V call is TRBV27, the J call TRBJ2-3; D is unclear. Germline loops: CDR1 MNHEY, CDR2 SMNVEV (reference sequence). CDR3 length equals 14 residues. V dropped 5 bases and J dropped 5 bases, with 14 bases sitting between them. CDR3: CASSPGPGRDTQYF. The CDR3 DNA reads as TGTGCCAGCAGTCCCGGCCCGGGTAGAGATACGCAGTATTTT.

In this sample, this clonotype turned up many times. V gene TRBV20-1 combines with J gene TRBJ2-7; D is perhaps TRBD1 (5 bases). The ends were cut back, 6 bases at V and 2 bases at J, with 14 bases in the middle. The CDR3 length is 13 residues. CDR1 and CDR2 from the germline V gene are DFQATT and SNEGSKA (reference sequence). The CDR3 coding sequence is TGCAGTGCCAGCAGGCAGGGAACCTACGAGCAGTACTTC. Translated: CSASRQGTYEQYF.

Turning to this clonotype: Being one base from a much bigger clone, this may be a read error. The V and J genes are TRBV24-1 and TRBJ2-1; D might be TRBD1 or TRBD2, each matching 5 bases. The CDR3 spans 16 residues. Germline CDR1 reads KGHDR; CDR2 reads SFDVKD. The CDR3: CATSDLPQGPYNELFF. CDR3 sequence (DNA): TGTGCCACCAGTGATTTGCCCCAGGGACCCTACAATGAGCTGTTCTTC.

The V gene is TRBV20-1, the J gene TRBJ1-1; the D gene is possibly TRBD1 (5 bases). CDR1 is DFQATT and CDR2 is SNEGSKA in the germline V gene (reference sequence). CDR3 size: 12 residues. With 5 bases removed from V and 3 bases from J, the gap between germline ends came to 10 bases. The CDR3 region is CSALVRDTEAFF. CDR3 DNA: TGCAGTGCTCTCGTCAGGGACACTGAAGCTTTCTTT.

This clonotype has at least ten counts. The V gene is TRBV7-2, the J gene TRBJ2-2, with 8 nucleotides matching TRBD2. There are 16 residues in the CDR3. CDR1 and CDR2 from the germline V gene are SGHTA and FQGNSA. The V gene end was trimmed by 5 bases and the J gene end by 6 bases; junction bases not matched to a gene: 11. The CDR3 sequence is CASSLGGGLWSGELFF. CDR3 sequence (DNA): TGTGCCAGCAGCCTAGGCGGGGGGCTCTGGTCCGGGGAGCTGTTTTTT. The complete variable domain, with remaining parts taken from reference TRBV7-2 and TRBJ2-2, reads GAGVSQSPSNKVTEKGKDVELRCDPISGHTALYWYRQSLGQGLEFLIYFQGNSAPDKSGLPSDRFSAERTGGSVSTLTIQRTQQEDSAVYLCASSLGGGLWSGELFFGEGSRLTVL.

The V call is TRBV9, the J call TRBJ2-3, with D tentatively TRBD2 (5 bases). The CDR3 is 16 residues long. V shed 7 bases and J shed 2 bases, with 20 bases lying between them. Per the germline V gene, CDR1 is SGDLS and CDR2 is YYNGEE. CDR3 loop: CASAPRTRVYTDTQYF. In DNA form, the CDR3 reads TGTGCCAGCGCCCCACGTACGAGGGTCTACACAGATACGCAGTATTTT.

The V call is TRBV27, the J call TRBJ2-2, with D possibly being TRBD2 (5 bases). CDR1 MNHEY and CDR2 SMNVEV come from the germline V gene (reference sequence). V dropped 2 bases and J dropped 7 bases, with 8 bases sitting between them. This CDR3 comprises 13 residues. The CDR3 loop reads CASSLEGYGELFF. The CDR3 DNA reads as TGTGCCAGCAGTTTAGAGGGATACGGGGAGCTGTTTTTT.

There are many counts of this clonotype. This chain uses TRBV5-1 with TRBJ2-1, with D perhaps matching TRBD1 (5 bases). Germline lookup yields CDR1 SGHRS and CDR2 YFSETQ. Trimming left V 4 bases short and J 3 bases short, with 11 bases between. This CDR3 contains 14 residues. Here the CDR3 reads CASSIGENYNEQFF. CDR3 DNA: TGCGCCAGCAGCATAGGGGAAAACTACAATGAGCAGTTCTTC.